A single TCR beta chain is shown here with its context. Antigen specificity is unknown. From germline, CDR1 is SGHRS and CDR2 YFSETQ. V was trimmed by 5 bases and J by 0 bases, leaving 15 bases between them. The CDR3 extends over 16 amino acids. The data belong to a study of cytomegalovirus exposure and HLA in healthy donors. Whole-study results and caveats: TCR beta sequences numbering 16,951 were associated with HLA alleles at 0.05 false discovery rate in a later analysis. With later analysis, a missense DCLRE1C variant became linked to TCR beta V- and J-gene trimming.

The PCR made use of 60 Vbeta and 13 Jbeta primers. The protocol was immunoSEQ multiplex PCR, while the TCRdb copy is restricted to in-frame clones and leaves out a portion. The table lists about 140,000 clones, more than 70% of them singletons. The clonotype was recovered from a man aged 45-65 years in good health and CMV-seronegative. The chain is built from TRBV5-1 and TRBJ2-1; D call uncertain. Sample: PBMCs. The DNA for the CDR3 is TGCGCCAGCAGAAAACAGCCACCGAGCTCCTACAATGAGCAGTTCTTC. It translates to CASRKQPPSSYNEQFF.